The clone carrying this T cell receptor beta chain has just one count. A much larger clonotype is one base distant, so this may be a read error. Samples came from axillary lymph nodes draining the breast cancer. TCRdb called the multiplex PCR reads again in MiXCR, with one record for every CDR3 protein. This sample has about 130,000 distinct CDR3 sequences, with 21% found just once. This record belongs to a study of breast tumors, draining lymph nodes, adjacent tissues. The receptor was derived from a female donor with breast cancer. Some clones in this sample may be carry-over from other donors' samples. Sequenced input: axillary lymph node tissue.

CDR3 residues: CASGGTSGRGGEQLF. DNA of the CDR3: TGTGCCAGCGGCGGGACTAGCGGGAGGGGTGGGGAGCAGCTCTTC. J is TRBJ2-1 and V is TRBV2; 16 nucleotides agree with TRBD2. Germline V CDR1 and CDR2: SNHLY, FYNNEI. The CDR3 sequence is 15 residues long.